This record covers a single T cell receptor beta chain. Its antigen remains unidentified. No qualities accompany the bases; no much larger clone lies one base away. Collaborating institutions collected whole blood in K2EDTA tubes following their own protocols. For TCRbeta analysis, collaborators shipped samples as frozen whole blood, isolated PBMCs, or DNA extracted from either of those sample types. This sample is part of a study of blood T cell repertoires in COVID-19 (dated by TCRdb to the early 2020s). A note on the overall study: Samples from collaborators originated in the United States, Italy and Spain and spanned both the acute and convalescent phases of COVID-19. The repertoires were released in a freely available public database intended as a resource for research on the immune response to SARS-CoV-2. The samples were drawn from the first 160 participants of the ongoing ImmuneRACE study and from about 1,200 subjects provided by 6 global collaborators. Subjects who had been exposed to COVID-19, were actively infected with it, or had recovered from it provided the deeply sampled blood TCRbeta repertoires that made up the dataset. The material from the prospective study consisted of cDNA or gDNA derived from T cells, B-cell-depleted T cells, or PBMCs. HLA class I and class II types, where available, came from metadata supplied by the sample provider rather than from assay-based typing. Nearly every sample came with metadata listing a de-identified subject ID, COVID-19 status, age in years and sex. The study at large found these results: How much clinical and demographic metadata was included differed by source and by participant, and the metadata was provided uncurated.

The CDR3, from cysteine to phenylalanine, totals 15 residues. CDR3 DNA is the only sequence kept; it has 45 bases, read in frame from the first base. V is cut back by 0 bases and J by 5 bases, with 1 base in the junction unmatched. According to the germline V gene, CDR1 reads ENHRY and CDR2 reads SYGVKD. TCRbeta CDR3 regions were amplified from genomic DNA by means of the immunoSEQ Assay, a bias-controlled multiplex PCR. As for the original processing: Within the assay, amplification of reference gene primers was used to estimate how many nucleated cells each sample contained. Sequence reads were collapsed and filtered to measure the absolute abundance of every unique TCRbeta CDR3 rearrangement. For each sample, productive Simpson clonality was calculated as the square root of Simpson's diversity index over productive rearrangements. TCRdb re-hosts the immuneACCESS table, in-frame sequences only. Its copies lack some clones; in the studies checked, an unresolved V gene accounts for under half of them, and the cause for the rest is not known. The V and J calls and the clone size are those of that table, but D and trimming were determined from the DNA. Within this sample are 300,000 to 400,000 clones, with around 84% of them counted one time only. Clones ranked in the top ten supply 2.5% to 3.5% of the sample.

The V and J genes are TRBV10-3 and TRBJ2-7, with 13 bases in between that match TRBD2. The clonotype originates from a human donor in a cohort sampled during active COVID-19. Specimen: peripheral blood. The CDR3 protein: CAISESGTSGNEQYF. The bases are TGTGCCATCAGTGAGTCAGGGACTAGCGGGAACGAGCAGTACTTC.